The T cell receptor beta chain described here comes from a study of blood T cell repertoires in COVID-19 (TCRdb year 2020). As for the study more broadly: Samples from collaborators originated in the United States, Italy and Spain and spanned both the acute and convalescent phases of COVID-19. The prospective study material was composed of cDNA or gDNA derived from T cells, B-cell-depleted T cells, or PBMCs. Deeply sampled blood TCRbeta repertoires from subjects exposed to, actively infected with, or recovered from COVID-19 were included in the dataset. A freely available public database, intended as a resource for researchers studying the immune response to SARS-CoV-2, is where the repertoires were released. The samples were drawn from two sources: the first 160 participants of the ongoing ImmuneRACE study, and approximately 1,300 subjects contributed by 6 global collaborators. A de-identified subject ID, COVID-19 status, age in years and sex were almost always included in the sample metadata. Where HLA class I and class II types were available, the types were taken from metadata supplied by the sample provider, not from assay-based typing. Overall results and qualifications from the work: Clinical and demographic metadata were provided uncurated, with the amount varying by source and participant.

TCRbeta CDR3 regions were amplified from genomic DNA using the immunoSEQ Assay, a bias-controlled multiplex PCR. The paper's data handling went like this. Within the assay, amplification of reference gene primers was used to estimate how many nucleated cells each sample contained. Sequence reads were collapsed and filtered to measure the absolute abundance of every unique TCRbeta CDR3 rearrangement. For each sample, productive Simpson clonality was calculated as the square root of Simpson's diversity index over productive rearrangements. TCRdb re-hosts the immuneACCESS table, in-frame sequences only. Its copies lack some clones; in the studies checked, an unresolved V gene accounts for under half of them, and the cause for the rest is not known. The V and J calls and clone size come from that table; D and trimming were worked out from the DNA. The sample has fewer than 200,000 clones on record, just over 85% of them singletons. The ten biggest clones cover over 7% of the sample.

On this clone: Its recognized antigen is unknown. Within one base of it there is no much larger clone, and no base qualities were kept.

Whole blood was collected in K2EDTA tubes by collaborating institutions according to the institutions' own protocols. For TCRbeta analysis, collaborators shipped samples as frozen whole blood, isolated PBMCs, or DNA extracted from either of those sample types. Via the germline V gene, CDR1 is MGHRA and CDR2 YSYEKL. The CDR3 numbers 15 residues from cysteine through phenylalanine. Left in the record is the CDR3 DNA by itself, 45 bases read in frame from the first base. V ends up 5 bases short and J 1 base short, with an unmatched junction base count of 7. Rearrangement joined TRBV4-1 to TRBJ2-7, and TRBD2 aligns with 8 junction nucleotides. The TCR sequence derives from a man aged 45-65 years with active or convalescent COVID-19. The sequenced sample consisted of peripheral blood. The CDR3 amino acid sequence is: CASSSDPGGSYEQYF. The nucleotide sequence is TGCGCCAGCAGCTCAGATCCGGGGGGGTCCTACGAGCAGTACTTC.